Sequencing of this TCR beta chain was carried out in a study of cytomegalovirus exposure and HLA in healthy donors. Study observations and caveats: A reported reduction in N-insertions relative to the 666-donor mean was seen in an Asian-associated ancestry cluster in a later analysis. Reported performance of the classifier showed diagnosis of cytomegalovirus status with high specificity and sensitivity.

About this clone itself: Its antigen is not known.

The study ran its PCR with 60 Vbeta and 13 Jbeta primers. Sequencing used immunoSEQ multiplex PCR; TCRdb keeps in-frame clones, though not all of them. The sample lists roughly 110,000 clones, roughly 75% occurring once. Although they were nominally healthy when sampled, donors likely had unrecorded immune exposures. CDR1 is SGHRS and CDR2 is YFSETQ in the germline V gene. Trimming removed 4 bases from V and 7 bases from J; junction bases left unmatched: 13. The CDR3 spans 16 residues. The sequence was obtained from a man aged 40-50 years in good health and CMV-seronegative. This sequence joins TRBV5-1 and TRBJ2-1; 8 bases are shared with TRBD2. Sequenced: PBMCs. The CDR3 nucleotides read TGCGCCAGCAGCCAGTCCGAGGCTAGCGGGCTAAATGAGCAGTTCTTC. Its translation: CASSQSEASGLNEQFF.